A single T cell receptor (beta chain) is shown here with its context. Its antigen is as yet unknown. CDR1 and CDR2 (germline): SEHNR, FQNEAQ (reference sequence). This CDR3 is 19 amino acids long. Trimming took off 5 bases at V and 0 bases at J, with 23 bases between the two ends. The data were taken from a study of cytomegalovirus exposure and HLA in healthy donors. Study outcomes and limitations: Productive rates of about 90% or about 30% were seen for most TCR beta V segments in an earlier analysis. Presence/absence comparisons presumed near-even sequencing depth among donors.

The donors were healthy bone marrow donors. It was with 60 Vbeta and 13 Jbeta primers that the PCR ran. Assay: immunoSEQ multiplex PCR; the TCRdb copy retains only in-frame clones and omits some. In the table there are about 200,000 clones, 79% of which are singletons. The chain employs TRBV7-9 and TRBJ2-4, with D tentatively TRBD2 (5 bases). The clonotype was recovered from a male donor in good health and CMV-seropositive. Input material: PBMCs. The CDR3 loop reads CASSPGMGNRLLAKNIQYF. The DNA of the CDR3 is TGTGCCAGCAGCCCGGGGATGGGGAACAGACTACTAGCCAAAAACATTCAGTACTTC. Drawing the rest from reference TRBV7-9 and TRBJ2-4, the complete variable domain is DTGVSQNPRHKITKRGQNVTFRCDPISEHNRLYWYRQTLGQGPEFLTYFQNEAQLEKSRLLSDRFSAERPKGSFSTLEIQRTEQGDSAMYLCASSPGMGNRLLAKNIQYFGAGTRLSVL.